These 18 T cell receptor beta chains share one sample of origin, sequenced in a study of cytomegalovirus exposure and HLA in healthy donors. This table comes from immunoSEQ multiplex PCR, and its TCRdb copy is limited to in-frame clones, with some not included. The sample has approximately 190,000 clones, over 65% seen once. The specimen was PBMCs. These receptors were obtained from a man younger than 35 in good health and CMV-seropositive.

The chain has TRBV7-9 and TRBJ2-7, with TRBD1 matching 10 bases. This CDR3 region has 15 residues. J was trimmed by 5 bases and V by 1 base; bases with no gene match: 5. The germline gives CDR1 SEHNR, CDR2 FQNEAQ (reference sequence). DNA of the CDR3: TGTGCCAGCAGCTTAGGGGACAGGGGCCCCCACGAGCAGTACTTC. Amino acids: CASSLGDRGPHEQYF.

This CDR3 is CATTRAGMEGEQYF. CDR3 nucleotides: TGTGCCACCACCAGGGCTGGGATGGAGGGAGAGCAGTACTTC. The rearrangement joins TRBV28 to TRBJ2-7; D is possibly TRBD2 (6 bases). This CDR3 contains 14 residues. V was shortened by 10 bases and J by 7 bases, with 23 bases between the two germline ends. CDR1 is MDHEN and CDR2 is SYDVKM in the germline V gene.

The rearrangement uses TRBV7-9 and TRBJ2-2; maybe TRBD2 (6 bases). The ends were cut back, 5 bases at V and 3 bases at J, with 16 bases in the middle. The CDR3 runs to 16 residues. Germline V gene lookup returns CDR1 SEHNR and CDR2 FQNEAQ (reference sequence). In nucleotides, the CDR3 is TGTGCCAGCAGCCGGCGTGGAGGGGCGCACACCGGGGAGCTGTTTTTT. It translates to CASSRRGGAHTGELFF.

J is TRBJ2-5 and V is TRBV7-9; D gene ambiguous. CDR1 SEHNR and CDR2 FQNEAQ come from the germline V gene (reference sequence). The V end lost 5 bases, the J end lost 4 bases, and 14 bases lay between the germline ends. The CDR3 contains 14 residues. Written as DNA, the CDR3 is TGTGCCAGCAGCCGAGGTGCTGGTTTAGAGACCCAGTACTTC. Protein product: CASSRGAGLETQYF.

This chain connects TRBV2 to TRBJ1-5; 7 bases align to TRBD1. The CDR3 extends over 15 amino acids. The V and J ends lost 6 bases and 0 bases, in that order; junction bases with no gene match: 5. Germline V gene lookup returns CDR1 SNHLY and CDR2 FYNNEI. CDR3 sequence (DNA): TGTGCCAGCAGACTACAGGGGATTAGCAATCAGCCCCAGCATTTT. It specifies CASRLQGISNQPQHF.

This chain uses TRBV9 with TRBJ2-1, with TRBD2 matching over 9 bases. The CDR3 sequence is 15 residues long. Germline lookup yields CDR1 SGDLS and CDR2 YYNGEE. V gave up 1 base and J gave up 8 bases; unmatched junction bases: 7. The DNA for the CDR3 is TGTGCCAGCAGCGTATCTAGCGGGATTGTAGATGAGCAGTTCTTC. It translates to CASSVSSGIVDEQFF.

On this clone itself: Other DNA sequences from this sample encode an identical CDR3 as well. The chain has TRBV30 and TRBJ2-7; 7 positions agree with TRBD2. There are 12 residues in the CDR3. CDR1 GTSNPN and CDR2 SVGIG come from the germline V gene (reference sequence). V lost 0 bases, J lost 5 bases, and 1 base stayed unmatched. CDR3 amino acids: CAWSVGGDEQYF. For the CDR3, the DNA is TGTGCCTGGAGTGTGGGGGGGGACGAGCAGTACTTC.

This chain connects TRBV10-3 to TRBJ1-5, with D possibly being TRBD1 (5 bases). Germline CDR1 reads ENHRY; CDR2 reads SYGVKD. Trimming took off 4 bases at V and 1 base at J, with 8 bases between the two ends. The CDR3 contains 14 residues. CDR3: CAISAGSSNQPQHF. The CDR3 DNA reads TGTGCCATCAGTGCAGGGTCCAGCAATCAGCCCCAGCATTTT.

Only one count was recorded for this clone. The chain has TRBV29-1 and TRBJ2-7; 11 bases fit TRBD1. V shed 5 bases, J shed 2 bases, and the junction held 5 bases outside the gene matches. The CDR3 consists of 14 residues. CDR1 and CDR2 (germline): SQVTM, ANQGSEA. The CDR3 is CSVSDRGLTYEQYF. DNA of the CDR3: TGCAGCGTTTCGGACAGGGGGCTTACCTACGAGCAGTACTTC.

This sequence joins TRBV18 and TRBJ2-1; 10 positions agree with TRBD2. The J segment lost 5 bases and the V segment lost 6 bases, leaving 10 bases of the junction unmatched. The CDR3 length is 16 residues. The V gene's germline CDR1 is KGHSH and CDR2 LQKENI. CDR3 in DNA: TGTGCCAGCTCTTCGCTCTCAGCGGGAGGGAACAATGAGCAGTTCTTC. Translated: CASSSLSAGGNNEQFF. Using reference TRBV18 and TRBJ2-1 for the parts outside the CDR3, the full variable domain is NAGVMQNPRHLVRRRGQEARLRCSPMKGHSHVYWYRQLPEEGLKFMVYLQKENIIDESGMPKERFSAEFPKEGPSILRIQQVVRGDSAAYFCASSSLSAGGNNEQFFGPGTRLTVL.

This clone was seen just once. The chain combines TRBV4-2 with TRBJ2-3, with D maybe TRBD2 (6 bases). V gave up 3 bases and J gave up 0 bases, with 10 bases separating them. Germline loops: CDR1 LGHNA, CDR2 YNFKEQ. The CDR3 loop spans 15 amino acids. DNA of the CDR3: TGTGCCAGCAGCCAGGGTCGGGAGAGCACAGATACGCAGTATTTT. Amino acid sequence: CASSQGRESTDTQYF.

This rearrangement joins TRBV6-5 to TRBJ1-4; weak D call: TRBD1 (6 bases). CDR3 length equals 13 residues. Between the trimmed V and J ends, which lost 9 bases and 7 bases, there was a span of 15 bases. Germline CDR1 is MNHEY and CDR2 is SVGAGI. The CDR3: CASRDNMGEKLFF. The DNA of the CDR3 is TGTGCCAGTAGGGACAATATGGGTGAAAAACTGTTTTTT.

The chain carries TRBV6-1 and TRBJ2-7; the D gene is possibly TRBD2 (7 bases). From germline, CDR1 is MNHNS and CDR2 SASEGT. The CDR3 is made up of 13 amino acids. The V end was cut by 7 bases, the J end by 2 bases, with 12 bases between. CDR3: CASKGGGAYEQYF. The CDR3 region has the DNA TGTGCCAGCAAGGGAGGGGGAGCCTACGAGCAGTACTTC.

The V and J genes are TRBV4-1 and TRBJ1-5, with 9 positions matching TRBD1. Unmatched junction bases numbered 9, after V lost 2 bases and J lost 7 bases. Germline-derived CDR1 and CDR2 are MGHRA and YSYEKL. This CDR3 has 16 residues. The CDR3 coding sequence is TGCGCCAGCAGCCAACCTCCGGGACAGGGTGAACAGCCCCAGCATTTT. This codes for CASSQPPGQGEQPQHF.

This clone was recorded once. The chain couples TRBV2 to TRBJ2-7; tentative D call: TRBD1 (7 bases). The CDR3 contains 13 residues. Germline V lookup: CDR1 SNHLY, CDR2 FYNNEI. Trimming took off 8 bases at V and 3 bases at J, with 14 bases between the two ends. This CDR3 is CASGQGGIYEQYF. In DNA, the CDR3 is TGTGCCAGCGGGCAGGGGGGAATCTACGAGCAGTACTTC.

This chain's CDR3 is CASSLHLAGASYEQYF. Written as DNA, the CDR3 is TGTGCCAGCAGTTTACATCTAGCGGGTGCTTCCTACGAGCAGTACTTC. The chain employs TRBV27 and TRBJ2-7; 8 bases map to TRBD2. In germline, CDR1 is MNHEY, CDR2 SMNVEV (reference sequence). The CDR3 sequence is 16 residues long. Trimming cost V 2 bases and J 1 base; bases outside gene matches: 7.

The chain carries TRBV27 and TRBJ2-1; weak D call: TRBD2 (7 bases). Deletions cut 3 bases from V and 2 bases from J, with 17 bases between. CDR1 and CDR2 (germline): MNHEY, SMNVEV (reference sequence). This CDR3 is built from 17 residues. The CDR3 DNA sequence: TGTGCCAGCAGTTTGCTCAAAGGGGGGGGCGCCTACAATGAGCAGTTCTTC. Protein product: CASSLLKGGGAYNEQFF.

V usage is TRBV27 and J usage is TRBJ2-3; D is perhaps TRBD2 (5 bases). V lost 6 bases to trimming and J lost 1 base, with 17 bases between them. The CDR3 sequence is 16 residues long. Germline V gene lookup returns CDR1 MNHEY and CDR2 SMNVEV (reference sequence). CDR3 coding DNA: TGTGCCAGCAGGAGAGGGTGGTTTCGGGGCACAGATACGCAGTATTTT. Translation gives CASRRGWFRGTDTQYF.